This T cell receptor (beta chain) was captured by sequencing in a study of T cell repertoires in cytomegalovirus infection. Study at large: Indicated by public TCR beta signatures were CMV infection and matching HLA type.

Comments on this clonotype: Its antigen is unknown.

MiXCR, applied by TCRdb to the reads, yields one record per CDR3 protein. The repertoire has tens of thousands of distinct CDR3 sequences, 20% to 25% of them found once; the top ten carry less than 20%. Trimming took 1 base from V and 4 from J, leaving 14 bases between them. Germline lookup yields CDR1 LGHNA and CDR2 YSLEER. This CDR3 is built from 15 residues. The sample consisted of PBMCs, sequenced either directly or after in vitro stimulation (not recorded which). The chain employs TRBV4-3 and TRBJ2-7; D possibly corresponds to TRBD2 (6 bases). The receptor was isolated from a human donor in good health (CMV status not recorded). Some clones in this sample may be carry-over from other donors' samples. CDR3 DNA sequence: TGCGCCAGCAGCCAAGTCCCGGGAGTTAGGTACGAGCAGTACTTC. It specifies CASSQVPGVRYEQYF.